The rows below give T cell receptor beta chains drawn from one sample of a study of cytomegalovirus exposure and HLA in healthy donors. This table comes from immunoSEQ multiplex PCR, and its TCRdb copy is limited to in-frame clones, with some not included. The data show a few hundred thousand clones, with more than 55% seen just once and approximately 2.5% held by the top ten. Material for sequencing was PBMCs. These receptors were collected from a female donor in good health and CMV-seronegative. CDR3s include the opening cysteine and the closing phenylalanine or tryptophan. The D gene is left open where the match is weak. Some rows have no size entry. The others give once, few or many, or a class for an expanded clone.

cdr3_nt: TGTGCCAGCAGCACGGGACTAGCGGGACCCGGATTCAGGGAGCAGTTCTTC
cdr3_aa: CASSTGLAGPGFREQFF
v_call: TRBV5-4
d_call: TRBD2
j_call: TRBJ2-1
clone_size: once

cdr3_nt: TGTGCCAGTAGTATAGGAACCGGTGTGCAGTACTTC
cdr3_aa: CASSIGTGVQYF
v_call: TRBV19
d_call: -
j_call: TRBJ2-7
clone_size: -

cdr3_nt: TGTGCCAGCAGGCCTACAGGGGTAGGCTCACCCCTCCACTTT
cdr3_aa: CASRPTGVGSPLHF
v_call: TRBV6-5
d_call: TRBD1
j_call: TRBJ1-6
clone_size: -

cdr3_nt: TGCAGCGTTGCCTCCGACAGGAACAATCAGCCCCAGCATTTT
cdr3_aa: CSVASDRNNQPQHF
v_call: TRBV29-1
d_call: -
j_call: TRBJ1-5
clone_size: -

cdr3_nt: TGTGCCAGCAGTCATAGGCGGGATACGCAGTATTTT
cdr3_aa: CASSHRRDTQYF
v_call: TRBV6-5
d_call: -
j_call: TRBJ2-3
clone_size: -

cdr3_nt: TGTGCCAGTGCACTTAGCGGAAGCACAGATACGCAGTATTTT
cdr3_aa: CASALSGSTDTQYF
v_call: TRBV7-9
d_call: -
j_call: TRBJ2-3
clone_size: -

cdr3_nt: TGTGCCAGCAGGCTCGCGGGGTTAGCGCAGTTCTTC
cdr3_aa: CASRLAGLAQFF
v_call: TRBV28
d_call: -
j_call: TRBJ2-1
clone_size: few

cdr3_nt: TGTGCCAGCAGCTTAGACAGCACTGAAGCTTTCTTT
cdr3_aa: CASSLDSTEAFF
v_call: TRBV7-9
d_call: -
j_call: TRBJ1-1
clone_size: -

cdr3_nt: TGTGCCACCAGCAGCCAGGTCACCGGGGAGCTGTTTTTT
cdr3_aa: CATSSQVTGELFF
v_call: TRBV15
d_call: -
j_call: TRBJ2-2
clone_size: -

cdr3_nt: TGTGCCAGCAGCTCTGACTACTACGAGCAGTACTTC
cdr3_aa: CASSSDYYEQYF
v_call: TRBV7-9
d_call: -
j_call: TRBJ2-7
clone_size: -

cdr3_nt: TGTGCCAGCAGTTTCCACGGGGGCACAGATACGCAGTATTTT
cdr3_aa: CASSFHGGTDTQYF
v_call: TRBV27
d_call: -
j_call: TRBJ2-3
clone_size: -

cdr3_nt: TGTGCCAGCAGTGAAAACAGGGGCGTCAATGAGCAGTTCTTC
cdr3_aa: CASSENRGVNEQFF
v_call: TRBV2
d_call: TRBD1
j_call: TRBJ2-1
clone_size: few

cdr3_nt: TGTGCCAGCTCCCTGGGAGGGCAAGAGACCCAGTACTTC
cdr3_aa: CASSLGGQETQYF
v_call: TRBV18
d_call: TRBD2
j_call: TRBJ2-5
clone_size: -

cdr3_nt: TGTGCCAGCAGCATCCCACAGGGGTACGAGCAGTACTTC
cdr3_aa: CASSIPQGYEQYF
v_call: TRBV7-8
d_call: TRBD1
j_call: TRBJ2-7
clone_size: -

cdr3_nt: TGCAGCGTTGAAGATATAATACAGAAGACCCAGTACTTC
cdr3_aa: CSVEDIIQKTQYF
v_call: TRBV29-1
d_call: -
j_call: TRBJ2-5
clone_size: once

cdr3_nt: TGTGCCTGGAGTGTGGCAGGGGTTAGGCAGCCCCAGCATTTT
cdr3_aa: CAWSVAGVRQPQHF
v_call: TRBV30
d_call: -
j_call: TRBJ1-5
clone_size: -

cdr3_nt: TGTGCCAGCAGCGTAGCTAGCGGGAGGGCCATCTACAATGAGCAGTTCTTC
cdr3_aa: CASSVASGRAIYNEQFF
v_call: TRBV9
d_call: TRBD2
j_call: TRBJ2-1
clone_size: few

cdr3_nt: TGTGCCATCGGGGGGCGGACAGGGAACCAAGAGACCCAGTACTTC
cdr3_aa: CAIGGRTGNQETQYF
v_call: TRBV10-3
d_call: TRBD1
j_call: TRBJ2-5
clone_size: once

cdr3_nt: TGTGCCAGCAGTTTTTCCGGGAGTAACCACGAGCAGTACTTC
cdr3_aa: CASSFSGSNHEQYF
v_call: TRBV2
d_call: -
j_call: TRBJ2-7
clone_size: once

cdr3_nt: TGTGCCAGCAGCTCGGGACAGGGGACAGATACGCAGTATTTT
cdr3_aa: CASSSGQGTDTQYF
v_call: TRBV7-6
d_call: TRBD1
j_call: TRBJ2-3
clone_size: -

cdr3_nt: TGTGCCAGCAGTGACGGGGCGCTAAGATCCTACGAGCAGTACTTC
cdr3_aa: CASSDGALRSYEQYF
v_call: TRBV6-4
d_call: -
j_call: TRBJ2-7
clone_size: -

cdr3_nt: TGCGCCAGCAGCCCCGATGTGGCAGGGAGGCTTTCTGGCTACACCTTC
cdr3_aa: CASSPDVAGRLSGYTF
v_call: TRBV4-1
d_call: -
j_call: TRBJ1-2
clone_size: -

cdr3_nt: TGTGCCAGCAGCCCCGGGGGAGGGGACAGGGGAGAAGAGACCCAGTACTTC
cdr3_aa: CASSPGGGDRGEETQYF
v_call: TRBV7-9
d_call: TRBD1
j_call: TRBJ2-5
clone_size: -

cdr3_nt: TGCGCCAGCAGCTTGGGACTCTCCGCGGGAGAGACCCAGTACTTC
cdr3_aa: CASSLGLSAGETQYF
v_call: TRBV5-1
d_call: -
j_call: TRBJ2-5
clone_size: -

cdr3_nt: TGTGCCAGCAGTTTTGGTCCGGGTTCCTACGAGCAGTACTTC
cdr3_aa: CASSFGPGSYEQYF
v_call: TRBV27
d_call: -
j_call: TRBJ2-7
clone_size: -

cdr3_nt: TGCGCCAGCAGCTTTGGCCCGGGGGGGACTAATGAAAAACTGTTTTTT
cdr3_aa: CASSFGPGGTNEKLFF
v_call: TRBV5-1
d_call: -
j_call: TRBJ1-4
clone_size: -

cdr3_nt: TGTGCCAGCAGTGCGAATAGCGGGGGGTCGGACAATGAGCAGTTCTTC
cdr3_aa: CASSANSGGSDNEQFF
v_call: TRBV6-1
d_call: TRBD2
j_call: TRBJ2-1
clone_size: -

cdr3_nt: TGTGCCAGTAGTATTGGGACAGGTCGAGGTGGGGCCAACGTCCTGACTTTC
cdr3_aa: CASSIGTGRGGANVLTF
v_call: TRBV19
d_call: TRBD1
j_call: TRBJ2-6
clone_size: -

cdr3_nt: TGTGCCAGCGAGAGTGCCCCGGGACAGTATAATTCACCCCTCCACTTT
cdr3_aa: CASESAPGQYNSPLHF
v_call: TRBV25-1
d_call: TRBD1
j_call: TRBJ1-6
clone_size: -

cdr3_nt: TGTGCCAGCAGCTCCCTTGGGAGCGGGAACACCTACAATGAGCAGTTCTTC
cdr3_aa: CASSSLGSGNTYNEQFF
v_call: TRBV7-9
d_call: TRBD2
j_call: TRBJ2-1
clone_size: -

cdr3_nt: TGTGCCAGCAGTTTTTATACAGCTTACGAGCAGTACTTC
cdr3_aa: CASSFYTAYEQYF
v_call: TRBV28
d_call: -
j_call: TRBJ2-7
clone_size: -

cdr3_nt: TGTGCCAGCAGCTTAAGGGGACTAGCGGGAGGCAATGAGCAGTTCTTC
cdr3_aa: CASSLRGLAGGNEQFF
v_call: TRBV7-3
d_call: TRBD2
j_call: TRBJ2-1
clone_size: -

cdr3_nt: TGCGCCAGCAGCCAAGGGGCAGGACAGATGAACACTGAAGCTTTCTTT
cdr3_aa: CASSQGAGQMNTEAFF
v_call: TRBV4-1
d_call: -
j_call: TRBJ1-1
clone_size: -

cdr3_nt: TGTGCCAGCCGGCCGGACAGGGGGGTTATGCAATGGGGCTACACCTTC
cdr3_aa: CASRPDRGVMQWGYTF
v_call: TRBV7-9
d_call: TRBD1
j_call: TRBJ1-2
clone_size: -

cdr3_nt: TGTGCCAGTAGTATATCACTAGCAATCGGGGAGCTGTTTTTT
cdr3_aa: CASSISLAIGELFF
v_call: TRBV19
d_call: -
j_call: TRBJ2-2
clone_size: few

cdr3_nt: TGCGCCAGCAGCGACGGGACTAGCGGTTACAATGAGCAGTTCTTC
cdr3_aa: CASSDGTSGYNEQFF
v_call: TRBV5-1
d_call: TRBD2
j_call: TRBJ2-1
clone_size: -

cdr3_nt: TGTGCCAGCAGCGTACCCAGGGTCGGGCTGGGGCTCGACACCGGGGAGCTGTTTTTT
cdr3_aa: CASSVPRVGLGLDTGELFF
v_call: TRBV9
d_call: -
j_call: TRBJ2-2
clone_size: once

cdr3_nt: TGTGCCTGGGGCGGGAGGGCCCAACATGAGCAGTTCTTC
cdr3_aa: CAWGGRAQHEQFF
v_call: TRBV30
d_call: TRBD2
j_call: TRBJ2-1
clone_size: -

cdr3_nt: TGTGCCAGTAGAAGGACTAGCGGGGGCTACGAGCAGTACTTC
cdr3_aa: CASRRTSGGYEQYF
v_call: TRBV19
d_call: TRBD2
j_call: TRBJ2-7
clone_size: few

cdr3_nt: TGCGCCAGCAGACGGTCCCGGGACAGGGATCAGCCCCAGCATTTT
cdr3_aa: CASRRSRDRDQPQHF
v_call: TRBV5-1
d_call: TRBD1
j_call: TRBJ1-5
clone_size: few

cdr3_nt: TGTGCCAGCAGTCTTCCCCTTGAGACCCAGTACTTC
cdr3_aa: CASSLPLETQYF
v_call: TRBV6-6
d_call: -
j_call: TRBJ2-5
clone_size: -

cdr3_nt: TGCGCCAGCAGCTTAATTTCTAGCGGGAGGGGATTTGGCAATGAGCAGTTCTTC
cdr3_aa: CASSLISSGRGFGNEQFF
v_call: TRBV5-1
d_call: TRBD2
j_call: TRBJ2-1
clone_size: once

cdr3_nt: TGTGCCAGCAGTTTCCAGCGGGAGTTTGCTGGGGCCAACGTCCTGACTTTC
cdr3_aa: CASSFQREFAGANVLTF
v_call: TRBV28
d_call: TRBD2
j_call: TRBJ2-6
clone_size: -

cdr3_nt: TGCGCCAGCAGCCGCATCTACCGGGACAGGGGGAAAGGCTACACCTTC
cdr3_aa: CASSRIYRDRGKGYTF
v_call: TRBV4-1
d_call: TRBD1
j_call: TRBJ1-2
clone_size: -

cdr3_nt: TGCGCCAGCAGCCATCCTAGCGGGAGGGCCGGGGAGCTGTTTTTT
cdr3_aa: CASSHPSGRAGELFF
v_call: TRBV4-1
d_call: TRBD2
j_call: TRBJ2-2
clone_size: once

cdr3_nt: TGTGCCAGCAGTAGCCAGGGGGCACTAGGATCACCCCTCCACTTT
cdr3_aa: CASSSQGALGSPLHF
v_call: TRBV6-5
d_call: TRBD1
j_call: TRBJ1-6
clone_size: few

cdr3_nt: TGTGCCAGTAGAGAAAGGGGGACTGAAGCTTTCTTT
cdr3_aa: CASRERGTEAFF
v_call: TRBV19
d_call: -
j_call: TRBJ1-1
clone_size: -

cdr3_nt: TGTGCCAGCTCACCCGAGTCCCAACTCTCTGGGGCCAACGTCCTGACTTTC
cdr3_aa: CASSPESQLSGANVLTF
v_call: TRBV18
d_call: -
j_call: TRBJ2-6
clone_size: -

cdr3_nt: TGTGCCAGCTCAGTGGGACTAGCGGAGGTCGGCGAGCAGTACTTC
cdr3_aa: CASSVGLAEVGEQYF
v_call: TRBV18
d_call: TRBD2
j_call: TRBJ2-7
clone_size: -

cdr3_nt: TGTGCCACCAGCAGAGAATGGACAGGGCCGCCCCAGCATTTT
cdr3_aa: CATSREWTGPPQHF
v_call: TRBV15
d_call: TRBD1
j_call: TRBJ1-5
clone_size: -

cdr3_nt: TGTGCCAGCAGCTCGGGACAGCTGAATGAAAAACTGTTTTTT
cdr3_aa: CASSSGQLNEKLFF
v_call: TRBV5-8
d_call: TRBD1
j_call: TRBJ1-4
clone_size: -

cdr3_nt: TGTGCCAGCAGCCACGGGGCCTACGAGCAGTACTTC
cdr3_aa: CASSHGAYEQYF
v_call: TRBV14
d_call: -
j_call: TRBJ2-7
clone_size: -